This T cell receptor beta chain was identified during a study of immune heterogeneity within non-small cell lung tumors. TCR beta CDR3 regions came from multiplex PCR with 32 forward V and 13 reverse J primers. One entry per CDR3 protein, called by TCRdb with MiXCR from the multiplex PCR reads. The table shows about 4,600 distinct CDR3 sequences, with 35% to 45% occurring only once. Genomic DNA from bulk tumor acted as the template, and around 0.55 ug was loaded per sample. Taken during surgery, several biopsies per primary tumor were spaced as far apart as possible within the tumor mass. The cohort was untreated, with newly diagnosed non-small cell lung cancer undergoing curative surgery. The CDR3 is 15 amino acids. V lost 5 bases and J lost 4; bases outside the gene matches: 9. The germline V gene encodes CDR1 DFQATT and CDR2 SNEGSKA (reference sequence).

The TCR originated in a woman between 45 and 65 years old with non-small cell lung cancer. The source material was lung tumor tissue. The chain couples TRBV20-1 to TRBJ1-5; TRBD1 matches at 9 bases. Here the CDR3 reads CSASDRGSENQPQHF. As DNA, the CDR3 is TGCAGTGCTTCTGACAGGGGGAGCGAAAATCAGCCCCAGCATTTT.